What follows describes a single TCR beta chain. Its target antigen remains unknown. Per-base qualities were not stored, and no clone one base away is much larger. These data originate in a study of PD-L1 blockade in urothelial cancer (dated by TCRdb to 2015 to 2018). Background for the entire study: All patients started therapy in the mid-2010s and received atezolizumab 1,200 mg intravenously every 3 weeks. Pretreatment tumor samples, along with matched peripheral blood collected serially before and after atezolizumab treatment, underwent TCR sequencing. Progression-free survival longer than 6 months counted as durable clinical benefit, and TCR features were additionally tested against both progression-free and overall survival. About 90% of the 29 patients were identified as males with urothelial cancer of bladder origin, and a prior smoking history was reported by 18 of 29 patients. The study was an exploratory multi-omic analysis of somatic, immune and clinical correlates of response to PD-L1 blockade with atezolizumab in urothelial cancer. Blood samples were analyzed at two time points: 3 weeks after treatment start (second dose) and 6 weeks after treatment start. Blood samples gave a median of 141,255 T cells and roughly 83,000 unique TCRs, with a median clonality of approximately 0.08. Patients had an ECOG performance status of 0 or 1 and had received between 0 and 3 prior chemotherapy regimens. In the same patients, pretreatment tumors underwent whole exome sequencing and RNA sequencing in addition to TCR sequencing. Twenty-nine patients had pretreatment blood TCR-seq, approximately 24 had at least one posttreatment blood collection, and approximately 24 had tumor TCR-seq. Durable clinical benefit was achieved by nine patients and was not achieved by 20 patients. Study-wide findings and limitations: Because the sample size was small (n ≈ 30) and many exploratory analyses were performed, the results are intended to be hypothesis-generating. Among patients with durable benefit, tumor-associated TCR clones showed greater expansion in peripheral blood 3 weeks after treatment started (n ≈ 23, p = 0.022). A pretreatment peripheral blood TCR clonality below the median was linked to improved progression-free and overall survival.

Synthetic TCR analog templates were spiked into each PCR to estimate absolute template abundance from read counts. Using the immunoSEQ assay, TCRbeta CDR3 regions were amplified from genomic DNA with bias-controlled V and J gene primers. Sequencing of rearranged TCRbeta segments was done at approximately 20X coverage. Turning to the authors' computational methods: Clustering was used to correct sequencing errors, and CDR3s were annotated against IMGT so that V, D and J genes could be assigned. Only productive TCRbeta rearrangements were used in downstream analyses, excluding out-of-frame or stop-codon sequences. Clonality was calculated as one minus the Shannon entropy normalized by the log of the number of unique productive sequences. Clones differing between time points or between blood and tumor were identified by Fisher's exact test with Benjamini-Hochberg correction at adjusted p below 0.01. What TCRdb holds here is the immuneACCESS table cut down to in-frame rearrangements. Part of the clones is not present; checked against another copy, under half of the missing clones reflect an unresolved V gene, and the others are unexplained. V and J calls plus clone size are reproduced from that table; the DNA served to infer D and trimming. This sample comprises around 92,000 clones, 80% to 90% of them detected only once. The ten largest clones represent about 1% of the sample.

The CDR3 has 17 amino acids, counting the end cysteine and phenylalanine. Only the CDR3 portion is preserved as DNA: 51 bases, with reading frame beginning at the first base. CDR1 and CDR2 were assigned from the germline V gene (reference sequence) as SGHAT and FQDESV. For this chain, trimming is 5 bases at the V end and 5 bases at the J end, and the number of junction bases without a gene match is 15. Per the publication, the time point label means: pretreatment peripheral blood. A cohort of 30 or so patients with locally advanced or metastatic urothelial carcinoma, treated at Memorial Sloan Kettering on a trial protocol, was included. Peripheral blood mononuclear cells were collected pretreatment and during treatment, with between 1 and 8 total time points per patient. The Qiagen DNeasy Blood extraction kit was used to purify genomic DNA from total PBMCs and tumor samples. PBMCs were collected pretreatment and during treatment and were isolated and stored as previously described.

The chain is assembled from TRBV11-1 and TRBJ1-1; TRBD1 aligns with 9 central bases. The TCR sequence derives from a woman over 75 with urothelial cancer. Sequenced here: PBMCs, sampled around atezolizumab (anti-PD-L1) treatment. The CDR3 protein: CASSAGTGTFLGTEAFF. The DNA sequence follows: TGTGCCAGCAGCGCCGGGACAGGGACCTTTCTGGGAACTGAAGCTTTCTTT. The reference TRBV11-1 and TRBJ1-1 proteins fill in what lies around the CDR3, so the full variable domain reads EAEVAQSPRYKITEKSQAVAFWCDPISGHATLYWYRQILGQGPELLVQFQDESVVDDSQLPKDRFSAERLKGVDSTLKIQPAELGDSAMYLCASSAGTGTFLGTEAFFGQGTRLTVV.